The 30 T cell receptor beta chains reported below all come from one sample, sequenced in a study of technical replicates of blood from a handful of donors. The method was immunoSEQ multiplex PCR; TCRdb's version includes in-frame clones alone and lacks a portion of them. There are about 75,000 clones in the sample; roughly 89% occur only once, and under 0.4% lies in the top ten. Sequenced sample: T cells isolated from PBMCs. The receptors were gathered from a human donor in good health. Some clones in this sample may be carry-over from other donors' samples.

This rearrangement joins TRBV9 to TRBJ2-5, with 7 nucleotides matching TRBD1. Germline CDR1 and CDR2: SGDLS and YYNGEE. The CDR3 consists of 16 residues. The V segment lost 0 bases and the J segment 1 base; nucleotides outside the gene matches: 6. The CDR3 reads CASSVVGQHPQETQYF. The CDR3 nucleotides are TGTGCCAGCAGCGTAGTGGGACAGCATCCCCAAGAGACCCAGTACTTC. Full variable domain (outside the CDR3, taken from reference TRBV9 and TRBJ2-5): DSGVTQTPKHLITATGQRVTLRCSPRSGDLSVYWYQQSLDQGLQFLIQYYNGEERAKGNILERFSAQQFPDLHSELNLSSLELGDSALYFCASSVVGQHPQETQYFGPGTRLLVL.

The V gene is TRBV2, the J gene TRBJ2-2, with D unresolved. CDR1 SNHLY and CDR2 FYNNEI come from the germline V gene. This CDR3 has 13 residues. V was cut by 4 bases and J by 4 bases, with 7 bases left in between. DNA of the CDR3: TGTGCCAGCAGTGCGGCTAGCACCGGGGAGCTGTTTTTT. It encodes CASSAASTGELFF.

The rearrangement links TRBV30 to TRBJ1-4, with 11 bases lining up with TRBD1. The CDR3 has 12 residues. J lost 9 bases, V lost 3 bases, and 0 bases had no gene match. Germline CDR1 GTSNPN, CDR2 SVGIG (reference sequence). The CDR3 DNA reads TGTGCCTGGAGGGACAGGGGGCAAAAACTGTTTTTT. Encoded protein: CAWRDRGQKLFF.

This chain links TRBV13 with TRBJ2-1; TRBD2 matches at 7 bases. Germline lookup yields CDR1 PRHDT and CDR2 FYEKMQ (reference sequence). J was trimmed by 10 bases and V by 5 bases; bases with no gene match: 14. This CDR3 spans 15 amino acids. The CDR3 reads CASSPQTGEGWEQFF. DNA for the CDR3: TGTGCCAGCAGCCCGCAGACCGGGGAGGGATGGGAGCAGTTCTTC.

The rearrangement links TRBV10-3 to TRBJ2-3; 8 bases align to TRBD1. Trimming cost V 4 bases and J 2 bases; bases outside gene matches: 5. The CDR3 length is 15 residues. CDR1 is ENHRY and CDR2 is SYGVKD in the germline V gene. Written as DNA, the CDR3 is TGTGCCATCAGTGTGACGACAGGGGTCACAGATACGCAGTATTTT. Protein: CAISVTTGVTDTQYF.

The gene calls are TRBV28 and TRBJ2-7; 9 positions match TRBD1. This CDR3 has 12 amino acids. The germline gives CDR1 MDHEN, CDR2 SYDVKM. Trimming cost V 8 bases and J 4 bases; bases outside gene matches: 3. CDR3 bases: TGTGCCAGCTTGGGACAGGGTTACGAGCAGTACTTC. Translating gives CASLGQGYEQYF.

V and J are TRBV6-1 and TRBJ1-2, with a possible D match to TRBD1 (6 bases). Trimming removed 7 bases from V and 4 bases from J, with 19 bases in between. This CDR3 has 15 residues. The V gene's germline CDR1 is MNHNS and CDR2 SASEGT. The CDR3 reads CASIVGGAIGYGYTF. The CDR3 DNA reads TGTGCCAGCATTGTTGGGGGGGCAATTGGCTATGGCTACACCTTC.

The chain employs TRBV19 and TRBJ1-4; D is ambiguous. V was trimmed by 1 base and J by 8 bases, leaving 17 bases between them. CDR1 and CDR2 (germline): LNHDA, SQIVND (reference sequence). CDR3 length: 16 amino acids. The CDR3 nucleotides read TGTGCCAGTAGTATAGGGTCCGGGGAGGGTACGGAAAAACTGTTTTTT. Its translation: CASSIGSGEGTEKLFF.

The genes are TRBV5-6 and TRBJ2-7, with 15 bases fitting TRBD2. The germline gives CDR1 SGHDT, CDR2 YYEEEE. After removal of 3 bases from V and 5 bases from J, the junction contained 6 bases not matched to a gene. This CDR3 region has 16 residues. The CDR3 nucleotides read TGTGCCAGCAGCTGGGGACTAGCGGGGGGAAGAGACGAGCAGTACTTC. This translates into CASSWGLAGGRDEQYF.

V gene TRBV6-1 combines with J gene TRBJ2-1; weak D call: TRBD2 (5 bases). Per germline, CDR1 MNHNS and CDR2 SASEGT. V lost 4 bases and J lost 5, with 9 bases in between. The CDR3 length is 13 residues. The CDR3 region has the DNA TGTGCCAGCAGTGCCGGGATAGACAATGAGCAGTTCTTC. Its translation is CASSAGIDNEQFF.

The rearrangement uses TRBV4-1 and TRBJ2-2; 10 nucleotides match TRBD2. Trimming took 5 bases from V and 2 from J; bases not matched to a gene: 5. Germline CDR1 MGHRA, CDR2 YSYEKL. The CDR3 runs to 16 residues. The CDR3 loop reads CASSSRTSGNTGELFF. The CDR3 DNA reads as TGCGCCAGCAGCTCCCGGACTAGCGGTAACACCGGGGAGCTGTTTTTT.

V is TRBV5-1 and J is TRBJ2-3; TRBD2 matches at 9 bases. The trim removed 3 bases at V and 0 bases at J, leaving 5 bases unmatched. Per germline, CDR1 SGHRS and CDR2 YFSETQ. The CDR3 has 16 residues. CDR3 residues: CASSYRAGGSTDTQYF. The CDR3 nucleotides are TGCGCCAGCAGCTATCGAGCGGGGGGTAGCACAGATACGCAGTATTTT.

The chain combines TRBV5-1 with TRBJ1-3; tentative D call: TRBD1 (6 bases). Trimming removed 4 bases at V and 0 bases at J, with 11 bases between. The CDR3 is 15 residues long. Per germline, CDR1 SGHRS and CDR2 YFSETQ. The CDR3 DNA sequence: TGCGCCAGCAGCCCCGGGGACAACTCTGGAAACACCATATATTTT. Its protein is CASSPGDNSGNTIYF.

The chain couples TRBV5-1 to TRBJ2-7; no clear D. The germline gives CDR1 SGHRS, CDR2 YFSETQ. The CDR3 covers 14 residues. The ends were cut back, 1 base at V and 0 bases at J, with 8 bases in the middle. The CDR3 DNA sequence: TGCGCCAGCAGCTTGTATACCAGCTCCTACGAGCAGTACTTC. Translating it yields CASSLYTSSYEQYF.

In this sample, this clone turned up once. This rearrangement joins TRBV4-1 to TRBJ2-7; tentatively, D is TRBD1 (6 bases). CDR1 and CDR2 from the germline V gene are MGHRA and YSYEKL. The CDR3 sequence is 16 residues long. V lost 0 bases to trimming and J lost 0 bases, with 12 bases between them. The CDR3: CASSQDPGTNSYEQYF. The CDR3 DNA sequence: TGCGCCAGCAGCCAAGATCCCGGGACAAACTCCTACGAGCAGTACTTC.

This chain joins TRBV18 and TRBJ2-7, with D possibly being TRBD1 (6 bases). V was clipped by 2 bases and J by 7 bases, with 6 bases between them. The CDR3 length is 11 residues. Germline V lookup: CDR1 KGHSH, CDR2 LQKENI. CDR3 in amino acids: CASSPGTEQYF. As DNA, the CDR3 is TGTGCCAGCTCACCAGGGACAGAGCAGTACTTC.

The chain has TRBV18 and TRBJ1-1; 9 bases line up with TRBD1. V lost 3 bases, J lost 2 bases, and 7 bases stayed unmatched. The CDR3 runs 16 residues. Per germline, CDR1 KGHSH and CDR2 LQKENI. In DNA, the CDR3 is TGTGCCAGCTCACCCGGGACAGGGAGAGTAAACACTGAAGCTTTCTTT. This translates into CASSPGTGRVNTEAFF.

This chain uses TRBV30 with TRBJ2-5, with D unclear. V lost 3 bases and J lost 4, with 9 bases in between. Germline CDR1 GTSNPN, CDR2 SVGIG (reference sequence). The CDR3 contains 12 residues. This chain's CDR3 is CAWRGERETQYF. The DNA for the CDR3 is TGTGCCTGGAGGGGTGAGCGAGAGACCCAGTACTTC.

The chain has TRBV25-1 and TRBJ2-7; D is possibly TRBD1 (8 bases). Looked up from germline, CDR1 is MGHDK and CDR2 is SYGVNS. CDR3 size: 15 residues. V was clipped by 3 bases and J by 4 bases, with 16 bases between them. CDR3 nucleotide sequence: TGTGCCAGCAGTGACGGGCTACAGGGGGGGTACGAGCAGTACTTC. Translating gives CASSDGLQGGYEQYF.

The CDR3 coding sequence is TGTGCCAGCACGCTTGGGCCCCAAGAGACCCAGTACTTC. This translates into CASTLGPQETQYF. V gene TRBV6-1 combines with J gene TRBJ2-5; D gene uncertain. The V end was cut by 7 bases, the J end by 1 base, with 10 bases between. Germline lookup yields CDR1 MNHNS and CDR2 SASEGT. The CDR3 is 13 residues long.

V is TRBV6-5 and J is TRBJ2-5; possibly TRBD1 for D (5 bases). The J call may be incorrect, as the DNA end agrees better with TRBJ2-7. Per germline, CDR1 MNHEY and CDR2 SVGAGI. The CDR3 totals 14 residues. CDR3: CASSPETVIYEQYF. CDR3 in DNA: TGTGCCAGCAGTCCTGAGACAGTCATCTACGAGCAGTACTTC.

CDR3 loop: CSVGSVGGQGVNGYTF. CDR3 DNA sequence: TGCAGCGTTGGAAGTGTGGGTGGACAGGGAGTGAATGGCTACACCTTC. This rearrangement joins TRBV29-1 to TRBJ1-2; TRBD1 matches 8 bases. CDR3 size: 16 residues. Germline CDR1 reads SQVTM; CDR2 reads ANQGSEA. J gave up 6 bases and V 4 bases, and 16 bases lay outside the gene matches.

For the CDR3, the DNA is TGCGCCAGCAGCCCCTACCGTTGGGGGAGGAACTACAATGAGCAGTTCTTC. The encoded protein is CASSPYRWGRNYNEQFF. The chain joins TRBV4-1 to TRBJ2-1; tentatively, D is TRBD2 (6 bases). The CDR3 extends over 17 amino acids. Germline V gene lookup returns CDR1 MGHRA and CDR2 YSYEKL. Trimming pared 4 bases from V and 3 bases from J, leaving 19 bases between.

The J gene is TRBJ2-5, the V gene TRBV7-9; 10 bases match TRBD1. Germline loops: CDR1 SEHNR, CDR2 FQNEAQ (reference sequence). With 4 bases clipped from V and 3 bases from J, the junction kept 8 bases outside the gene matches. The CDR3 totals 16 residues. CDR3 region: CASSSTGTGVKETQYF. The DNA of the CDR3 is TGTGCCAGCAGCTCAACCGGGACAGGGGTTAAAGAGACCCAGTACTTC.

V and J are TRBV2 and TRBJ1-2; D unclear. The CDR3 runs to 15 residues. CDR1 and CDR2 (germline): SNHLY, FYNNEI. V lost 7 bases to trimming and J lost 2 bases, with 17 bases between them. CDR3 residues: CASKIRGPINYGYTF. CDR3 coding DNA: TGTGCCAGCAAAATCCGGGGTCCTATCAACTATGGCTACACCTTC.

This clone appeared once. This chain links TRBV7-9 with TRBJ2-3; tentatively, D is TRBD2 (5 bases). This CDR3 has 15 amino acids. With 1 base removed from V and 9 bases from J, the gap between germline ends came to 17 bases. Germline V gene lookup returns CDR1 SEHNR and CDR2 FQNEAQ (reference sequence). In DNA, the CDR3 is TGTGCCAGCAGCTTAGTAGGACGGACTGGTGGGACGCAGTATTTT. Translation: CASSLVGRTGGTQYF.

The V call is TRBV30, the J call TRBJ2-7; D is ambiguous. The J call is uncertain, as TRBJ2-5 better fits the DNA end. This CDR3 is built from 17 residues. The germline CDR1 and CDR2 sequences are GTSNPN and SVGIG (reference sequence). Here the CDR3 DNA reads TGTGCCTGGAGTTCCCCGTGGGTATCCCCCCCACGGGAGACCCAGTACTTC. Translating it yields CAWSSPWVSPPRETQYF.

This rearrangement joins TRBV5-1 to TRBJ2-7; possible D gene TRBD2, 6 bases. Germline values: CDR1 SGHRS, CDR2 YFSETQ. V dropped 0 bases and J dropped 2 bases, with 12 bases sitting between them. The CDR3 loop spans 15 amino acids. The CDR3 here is CASSLVPGVTYEQYF. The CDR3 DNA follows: TGCGCCAGCAGCTTGGTACCGGGGGTAACCTACGAGCAGTACTTC.

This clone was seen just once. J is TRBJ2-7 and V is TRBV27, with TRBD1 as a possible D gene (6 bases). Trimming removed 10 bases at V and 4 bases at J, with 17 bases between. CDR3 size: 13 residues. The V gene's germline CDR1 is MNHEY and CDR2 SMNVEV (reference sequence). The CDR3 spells CATNSGVGYEQYF. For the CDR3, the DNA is TGTGCCACGAACTCAGGGGTGGGATACGAGCAGTACTTC.

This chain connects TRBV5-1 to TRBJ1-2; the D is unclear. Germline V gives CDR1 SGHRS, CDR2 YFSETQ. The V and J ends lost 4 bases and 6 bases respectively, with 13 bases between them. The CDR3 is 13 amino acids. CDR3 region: CASSVGLAHGYTF. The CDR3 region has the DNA TGCGCCAGCAGCGTCGGACTCGCCCATGGCTACACCTTC.